What follows is one T cell receptor (beta chain) and its context. Those enrolled in Seattle joined during active infection and were followed longitudinally afterward. Original handling: Quantification of nucleated cells was approximated via reference gene primer amplification. Only in-frame clones appear in the TCRdb table, and some are missing; sequencing was by immunoSEQ multiplex PCR. The V and J calls and clone size are taken from that table; D and trimming were inferred from the DNA. The sample holds some 290,000 clones, roughly 86% seen once. This CDR3 comprises 16 residues. V gave up 6 bases and J gave up 2 bases; unmatched junction bases: 12. Germline CDR1 SGHTA, CDR2 FQGNSA. This record comes from a study of blood T cell repertoires in COVID-19. Study background: From T cells, B-cell-depleted T cells, or PBMCs came the material, which was cDNA or gDNA.

This receptor was taken from a woman in her twenties or thirties with COVID-19, enrolled during active disease. V and J are TRBV7-2 and TRBJ2-5, with 7 bases that match TRBD2. Sequenced: peripheral blood. The CDR3 region has the DNA TGTGCCAGCAGTCTTTCCCTAAGCGGGGCACAAGAGACCCAGTACTTC. Translated: CASSLSLSGAQETQYF.